This T cell receptor (beta chain) was profiled in a study of T-cell reconstitution after alpha-beta-depleted transplantation in children. V was clipped by 4 bases and J by 2 bases, with 14 bases between them. In germline, CDR1 is ENHRY, CDR2 SYGVKD. This CDR3 has 15 residues. Preparation of the TCRbeta library used unique molecular identifiers. TCRdb re-called the PCR reads with MiXCR, one entry per CDR3 protein. The sample holds about 600,000 distinct CDR3 sequences, 10% to 15% seen once. The study, taken as a whole, reports: Several patients had high TCRbeta diversity at day 60; it came from surviving recipient T cells and thymic progenitors. Reportedly, roughly two months post-transplant, alpha-beta T cells arose from several hundred expanded graft clones. Most T-cell counts and diversity one year after the transplant came from T cells that were newly produced.

To note about this clonotype: Antigen specificity is unknown.

The chain is built from TRBV10-3 and TRBJ2-5, with D possibly being TRBD2 (6 bases). The TCR comes from a male patient younger than 18 who had a stem cell transplant for acute myeloid leukemia, so the T cells may come from the graft donor. The material was PBMCs, mostly from graft donor cells, obtained 360 days after TCRalphabeta/CD19-depleted stem cell transplant. The CDR3 loop is CAISAGESFQETQYF. CDR3 DNA sequence: TGTGCCATCAGTGCGGGGGAGTCTTTTCAAGAGACCCAGTACTTC.